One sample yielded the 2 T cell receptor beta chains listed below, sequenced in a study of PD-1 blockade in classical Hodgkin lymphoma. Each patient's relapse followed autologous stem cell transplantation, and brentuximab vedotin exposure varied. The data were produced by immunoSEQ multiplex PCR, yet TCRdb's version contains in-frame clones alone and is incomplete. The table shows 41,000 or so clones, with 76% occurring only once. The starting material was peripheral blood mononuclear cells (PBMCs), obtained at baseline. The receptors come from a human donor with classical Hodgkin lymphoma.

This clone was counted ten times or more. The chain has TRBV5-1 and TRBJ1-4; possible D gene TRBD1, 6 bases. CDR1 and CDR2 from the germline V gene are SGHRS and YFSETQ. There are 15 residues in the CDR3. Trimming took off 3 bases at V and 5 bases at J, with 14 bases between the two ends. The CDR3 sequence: CASSSTGTANEKLFF. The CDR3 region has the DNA TGCGCCAGCAGCTCAACAGGGACGGCGAATGAAAAACTGTTTTTT.

CDR3 protein: CASTSAQGLGNDQPQHF. Written as DNA, the CDR3 is TGTGCCAGCACGTCAGCACAGGGTTTGGGAAACGATCAGCCCCAGCATTTT. The rearrangement links TRBV7-9 to TRBJ1-5; weak D call: TRBD1 (6 bases). The CDR3 length is 17 residues. Trimming removed 7 bases at V and 5 bases at J, with 24 bases between. Germline CDR1 is SEHNR and CDR2 is FQNEAQ (reference sequence).